The T cell receptor beta chain under discussion was sequenced for a study of blood T cells in healthy people across ages. Together with a sample-barcoded 5' primer, a J-beta primer mix was included in a second PCR lasting roughly 6 to 12 cycles. TCRdb reprocessed the 5' RACE reads with MiXCR, giving one entry per CDR3 protein. Here the sample spans around 780,000 distinct CDR3 sequences, 20% to 30% being singletons. The same data also contributed to another study, on T cells of mothers and their children.

The clonotype originates from a boy between 10 and 17 years old in good health. Sequenced input: blood.

The CDR3 bases are TGCAGTGCTAGCCGTAGGGGTTGGGAAGAGACCCAGTACTTC. The encoded protein is CSASRRGWEETQYF. This sequence joins TRBV20-1 and TRBJ2-5; D might be TRBD1 (5 bases). V lost 3 bases, J lost 3 bases, and 14 bases lay in between. The CDR3 sequence is 14 residues long. The germline V gene encodes CDR1 DFQATT and CDR2 SNEGSKA (reference sequence).